This passage covers 5 T cell receptor beta chains from one sample sequenced in a study of cytomegalovirus exposure and HLA in healthy donors. The PCR used 60 Vbeta and 13 Jbeta primers. Generated by immunoSEQ multiplex PCR, the TCRdb table keeps only in-frame clones and is missing some. The data show about 160,000 clones, around 84% seen once. Input material: PBMCs. These receptors were collected from a man between 18 and 35 years old in good health and CMV-seropositive.

This clone has a handful of counts. The chain links TRBV7-9 to TRBJ1-3, with TRBD1 identical over 8 bases. Germline V gene data show CDR1 as SEHNR and CDR2 as FQNEAQ (reference sequence). This CDR3 spans 17 amino acids. J gave up 4 bases and V 6 bases, and 14 bases lay outside the gene matches. The CDR3 DNA is TGTGCCAGCAGACCAATGGGGGCCGGACAGGGCGGAAACACCATATATTTT. Translating it yields CASRPMGAGQGGNTIYF.

The chain recombines TRBV5-6 with TRBJ1-1, with a possible D match to TRBD1 (6 bases). The CDR3 totals 15 residues. The germline gives CDR1 SGHDT, CDR2 YYEEEE. The V and J ends lost 2 bases and 2 bases respectively, with 13 bases between them. The CDR3 DNA is TGTGCCAGCAGCTTTCGACAGGTCACTAACACTGAAGCTTTCTTT. As protein: CASSFRQVTNTEAFF.

This clone came up a few times. This chain connects TRBV11-1 to TRBJ2-3; TRBD1 might be the D (6 bases). The V gene's germline CDR1 is SGHAT and CDR2 FQDESV (reference sequence). CDR3 length equals 16 residues. With 2 bases removed from V and 4 bases from J, the gap between germline ends came to 16 bases. The CDR3, as DNA: TGTGCCAGCAGCTTAATGACAGGCGCCTGGGCAGATACGCAGTATTTT. Translating gives CASSLMTGAWADTQYF. The complete variable domain, with remaining parts taken from reference TRBV11-1 and TRBJ2-3, reads EAEVAQSPRYKITEKSQAVAFWCDPISGHATLYWYRQILGQGPELLVQFQDESVVDDSQLPKDRFSAERLKGVDSTLKIQPAELGDSAMYLCASSLMTGAWADTQYFGPGTRLTVL.

This clone was seen more than once but under ten times. The chain joins TRBV18 to TRBJ1-5, with a possible D match to TRBD1 (5 bases). In germline, CDR1 is KGHSH, CDR2 LQKENI. V was clipped by 6 bases and J by 0 bases, with 12 bases between them. The CDR3 is made up of 15 amino acids. CDR3 DNA: TGTGCCAGCTCTCCGGACACTAATAGCAATCAGCCCCAGCATTTT. Encoded protein: CASSPDTNSNQPQHF. Full variable domain (outside the CDR3, taken from reference TRBV18 and TRBJ1-5): NAGVMQNPRHLVRRRGQEARLRCSPMKGHSHVYWYRQLPEEGLKFMVYLQKENIIDESGMPKERFSAEFPKEGPSILRIQQVVRGDSAAYFCASSPDTNSNQPQHFGDGTRLSIL.

In its sample, this clone was seen once. Germline is not matched at one junction end, which may reflect a read error. V usage is TRBV9 and J usage is TRBJ2-4, with TRBD2 identical over 7 bases. The CDR3 consists of 15 residues. The germline V gene encodes CDR1 SGDLS and CDR2 YYNGEE. CDR3 sequence: CASSVQGGGNNSQYF. In DNA form, the CDR3 reads TGTGCCAGCAGCGTACAGGGCGGGGGAAATAACAGTCAGTACTTC.